In this sample, the clone carrying this T cell receptor (beta chain) turned up a few times. As yet, its antigen is unknown. These data belong to a study of T cell repertoires in cytomegalovirus infection. About the study: Both a matching HLA type and CMV infection were indicated by public TCR beta signatures. Study conclusions and caveats: Cumulative public TCR beta family frequency identified CMV carriers with the relevant HLA. HLA-C-restricted TCR beta clonotypes specific for CMV led the ex vivo response.

MiXCR was run by TCRdb on the reads, yielding one entry per CDR3 protein. The repertoire holds some 700,000 distinct CDR3 sequences, less than 40% seen once, with 2.5% to 3.5% in the top ten. This clonotype originated in a human donor in good health (CMV status not recorded). Some clones in this sample may be carry-over from other donors' samples. The sequenced sample consisted of PBMCs.

The CDR3 loop reads CAWSVLVTESYEQYF. The CDR3 bases are TGTGCCTGGAGTGTACTGGTGACAGAGAGCTACGAGCAGTACTTC. The chain couples TRBV30 to TRBJ2-7, with D tentatively TRBD1 (5 bases). This CDR3 comprises 15 residues. The germline V and J ends were trimmed by 0 bases and 3 bases, with 15 bases remaining between them. CDR1 and CDR2 (germline): GTSNPN, SVGIG (reference sequence).